The rows below give T cell receptor beta chains drawn from one sample of a study of T cells after yellow fever vaccination. TCRdb re-called the 5' RACE reads with MiXCR, one entry per CDR3 protein. The profile shows 250,000 to 400,000 distinct CDR3 sequences, approximately 4% of them singletons. The sequencing used PBMCs, collected 5 days after the yellow fever booster vaccination. The receptors stem from a man aged 18 to 29 who received the YFV17D yellow fever vaccine. Each CDR3 is given with its conserved first and last residue. The order of the fields is V gene, J gene, D gene, clone size, CDR3 protein, CDR3 DNA. D genes are given only for firm matches. Clone size appears in some rows only: once, few, many, or a class for an expanded clone.

>TRBV7-9|TRBJ2-2|.|.
CASEAGELYF
TGTGCCAGCGAAGCTGGGGAGCTGTATTTT
>TRBV10-3|TRBJ2-1|.|few
CAISARGGGTEQFF
TGTGCCATCAGTGCCAGGGGAGGAGGGACTGAGCAGTTCTTC
>TRBV11-3|TRBJ1-3|.|many
CASTPWRLGVGGNTIYF
TGTGCCAGCACCCCGTGGAGGTTGGGCGTCGGGGGAAACACCATATATTTT
>TRBV6-5|TRBJ2-5|.|few
CASRSGAGRQETQYF
TGTGCCAGCAGGTCCGGGGCCGGACGGCAAGAGACCCAGTACTTC
>TRBV5-6|TRBJ2-1|.|many
CASSPSFLYNEQFF
TGTGCCAGCAGCCCCTCCTTCCTCTACAATGAGCAGTTCTTC
>TRBV20-1|TRBJ2-5|.|many
CSAEARLNKETQYF
TGCAGTGCCGAAGCAAGGTTGAACAAAGAGACCCAGTACTTC
>TRBV7-3|TRBJ1-5|TRBD1|few
CASSRDREKEPSNQPQHF
TGTGCCAGCAGCCGGGACAGGGAGAAAGAGCCTAGCAATCAGCCCCAGCATTTT
>TRBV20-1|TRBJ2-7|TRBD2|many
CSVWRAGAYEQYF
TGCAGTGTTTGGCGGGCGGGGGCCTACGAGCAGTACTTC
>TRBV20-1|TRBJ1-2|TRBD1|.
CSARIRQGGYGYTF
TGCAGTGCTAGAATTAGACAGGGCGGCTATGGCTACACCTTC
>TRBV29-1|TRBJ2-1|TRBD1|many
CSGVRDRATNEQFF
TGCAGCGGGGTCCGGGACAGGGCGACGAATGAGCAGTTCTTC
>TRBV27|TRBJ2-3|.|few
CASSLGTGITDTQYF
.
>TRBV7-3|TRBJ2-2|TRBD1|few
CASSPRDRGSNTGELFF
TGTGCCAGCAGCCCACGGGACAGGGGGTCGAACACCGGGGAGCTGTTTTTT
>TRBV7-2|TRBJ2-1|TRBD2|few
CASSLLFSGGTSQFF
TGTGCCAGCAGCTTACTTTTTAGCGGTGGGACTAGCCAATTCTTC
>TRBV3-2|TRBJ2-4|.|many
CASSQGTFKGGF
TGTGCCAGCAGCCAAGGGACATTCAAGGGGGGCTTC
>TRBV12-3/TRBV12-4|TRBJ1-2|.|.
CASSFGRGRGYTF
TGTGCCAGCAGTTTCGGTAGGGGTCGCGGCTACACCTTC
>TRBV7-9|TRBJ1-6|TRBD1|many
CASISGTGNSPLHF
TGTGCCAGCATCTCCGGGACAGGCAATTCACCCCTCCACTTT
>TRBV12-3/TRBV12-4|TRBJ2-1|.|many
CASSSSASYNEQFF
.
>TRBV7-9|TRBJ1-6|.|many
CASSQSGLNSPLHF
TGTGCCAGCAGCCAGAGTGGGTTAAATTCACCCCTCCACTTT
>TRBV2|TRBJ1-1|.|.
CASSEVFISTEAFF
TGTGCCAGCAGTGAAGTGTTCATCTCTACTGAAGCTTTCTTT
>TRBV11-1|TRBJ2-7|TRBD1|few
CASSLAQGQVIPYEQYF
TGTGCCAGCAGCTTAGCCCAGGGACAGGTCATTCCCTACGAGCAGTACTTC
>TRBV27|TRBJ2-5|TRBD2|few
CASSLKASGAQETQYF
TGTGCCAGCAGTTTAAAGGCTAGCGGGGCCCAAGAGACCCAGTACTTC
>TRBV29-1|TRBJ2-3|.|many
CSAKPVGPDTQYF
TGCAGCGCGAAACCGGTAGGCCCAGATACGCAGTATTTT
>TRBV11-2|TRBJ1-6|.|few
CASSLQRTYNSPLHF
TGTGCCAGCAGCTTACAGAGGACCTATAATTCACCCCTCCACTTT
>TRBV9|TRBJ2-7|.|few
CASSGQDGYEQYF
TGTGCCAGCAGCGGTCAGGACGGGTACGAGCAGTACTTC
>TRBV2|TRBJ1-1|.|.
CASSSPNNRDEAFF
TGTGCCAGCAGTTCGCCAAATAATCGGGATGAAGCTTTCTTT
>TRBV2|TRBJ2-5|TRBD1|few
CASSGTGAQTQYF
TGTGCCAGCAGTGGGACAGGCGCCCAGACCCAGTACTTC
>TRBV12-3/TRBV12-4|TRBJ2-1|TRBD2|.
CASSPTSGNQFF
TGTGCCAGCAGCCCTACTAGCGGAAATCAGTTCTTC
>TRBV7-9|TRBJ2-1|.|.
CASSDPGWNEQFF
TGTGCCAGCAGCGACCCAGGGTGGAATGAGCAGTTCTTC
>TRBV11-2|TRBJ2-7|.|few
CASSQLAGYSYEQYF
TGTGCCAGCAGCCAATTGGCGGGGTACTCCTACGAGCAGTACTTC
>TRBV7-2|TRBJ2-1|.|many
CASSQRGGASYNEQFF
TGTGCCAGCAGCCAACGAGGGGGTGCCTCCTACAATGAGCAGTTCTTC
>TRBV20-1|TRBJ2-5|TRBD2|.
CSARPGTMTETQYF
TGCAGTGCTAGGCCCGGGACTATGACAGAGACCCAGTACTTC
>TRBV5-1|TRBJ1-6|TRBD1|few
CASSFGQGRVWDSPLHF
TGCGCCAGCAGCTTCGGACAGGGAAGGGTATGGGATTCACCCCTCCACTTT
>TRBV12-3/TRBV12-4|TRBJ1-2|.|few
CASTLGQVGYTF
TGTGCCAGCACCTTAGGACAAGTTGGCTACACCTTC
>TRBV20-1|TRBJ2-3|.|few
CSARVIGTDTQYF
TGCAGTGCTAGAGTAATCGGAACAGATACGCAGTATTTT
>TRBV12-3/TRBV12-4|TRBJ2-1|TRBD1|many
CASSQGAHEQFF
TGTGCCAGCAGCCAGGGGGCCCATGAGCAGTTCTTC
>TRBV6-6|TRBJ2-7|TRBD1|.
CASSSGQVSYEQYF
TGTGCCAGCAGTTCGGGACAGGTCTCCTACGAGCAGTACTTC
>TRBV6-1|TRBJ1-5|TRBD1|.
CASSDGAGGMWQPQHF
TGTGCCAGCAGTGACGGGGCAGGGGGAATGTGGCAGCCCCAGCATTTT
>TRBV5-1|TRBJ2-3|.|.
CAVSPGTPLATQYF
TGCGCCGTAAGCCCAGGGACCCCTTTGGCTACGCAGTATTTT
>TRBV11-2|TRBJ2-2|TRBD1|few
CASSPAGTGGTGELFF
TGTGCCAGCAGCCCCGCCGGGACAGGGGGAACCGGGGAGCTGTTTTTT
>TRBV3-1|TRBJ1-5|.|.
CASSQMAGQPQHF
TGTGCCAGCAGCCAGATGGCGGGGCAGCCCCAGCATTTT
>TRBV10-3|TRBJ2-7|TRBD2|.
CAISESGRLAAYF
TGTGCCATCAGTGAGTCCGGTAGACTAGCGGCGTACTTC
>TRBV19|TRBJ1-5|.|few
CASSGNASGPRRQPQHF
TGTGCCAGTAGTGGCAACGCGTCAGGCCCGAGGAGGCAGCCCCAGCATTTT
>TRBV5-5|TRBJ2-7|TRBD1|.
CATASTPGTGIREQYF
TGTGCCACCGCGTCAACTCCCGGGACAGGGATTCGCGAGCAGTACTTC
>TRBV7-2|TRBJ1-4|TRBD1|.
CASSLTGSREKLFF
TGTGCCAGCAGCTTGACAGGGAGTCGGGAAAAACTGTTTTTT
>TRBV7-2|TRBJ1-1|.|few
CASSSTMGGLTEAFF
TGTGCCAGCAGCTCCACCATGGGGGGTTTAACTGAAGCTTTCTTT
>TRBV19|TRBJ1-1|.|.
CASSILQNTEAFF
TGTGCCAGTAGTATCTTACAGAACACTGAAGCTTTCTTT
>TRBV7-8|TRBJ1-5|.|.
CASSLEGGWQRDSNQPQHF
TGTGCCAGCAGCTTAGAGGGGGGTTGGCAGAGAGATAGCAATCAGCCCCAGCATTTT
>TRBV24-1|TRBJ2-4|TRBD2|.
CATSDSRASGHIQYF
TGTGCCACCAGTGATAGTAGGGCTAGCGGTCACATTCAGTACTTC
>TRBV7-9|TRBJ1-5|.|.
CASSRDGRQPQHF
TGTGCCAGCAGCCGGGACGGGCGGCAGCCCCAGCATTTT